This T cell receptor (beta chain) was retrieved from a study of post-analysis software for immune sequencing data. Study-level points and caveats: Elevated frequency relative to controls characterized roughly 5 TRBV segments in patients, TRBV5-6, TRBV5-1 and TRBV20-1 among them.

Libraries were made from TCR beta cDNA, and they carried unique molecular identifiers. TCRdb independently ran MiXCR on the PCR reads; one entry per CDR3 protein. The repertoire holds a few hundred thousand distinct CDR3 sequences, 34% seen once, with 6% in the top ten. The CDR3 has 16 residues. Trimming removed 4 bases from V and 4 bases from J; junction bases left unmatched: 9. The V gene's germline CDR1 is LGHDT and CDR2 YNNKEL (reference sequence). Notes on this clonotype: Its antigen is still unknown.

Sequencing was performed on blood. The chain couples TRBV3-1 to TRBJ2-3; TRBD2 agrees at 9 bases. The TCR originated in a girl aged 2-17 years with multiple sclerosis. CDR3 protein: CASSPYLSGGSDTQYF. CDR3 coding DNA: TGTGCCAGCAGCCCATACCTTAGCGGGGGATCAGATACGCAGTATTTT.